This passage covers 28 T cell receptor beta chains from one sample sequenced in a study of T cell clonotyping in hematopoietic cell transplantation. Libraries were prepared by immunoSEQ multiplex PCR; TCRdb keeps only in-frame clonotypes and omits some of them. This sample yields just under 20,000 clones, of which approximately 79% are seen a single time; about 15% belongs to the top ten. The sample comprised peripheral blood mononuclear cells. Receptors were obtained from a man between 60 and 75 years old in good health. Some clones in this sample may be carry-over from other donors' samples.

V usage is TRBV25-1 and J usage is TRBJ2-7; 8 positions match TRBD1. Losses at the gene ends were 2 bases for V and 7 bases for J; bases not matched to a gene: 10. In germline, CDR1 is MGHDK, CDR2 SYGVNS. This CDR3 region has 15 residues. CDR3 residues: CASSEANRGVREQYF. The CDR3 region has the DNA TGTGCCAGCAGTGAAGCTAACAGGGGGGTGCGAGAGCAGTACTTC.

The chain links TRBV30 to TRBJ2-5, with 8 nucleotides matching TRBD2. The CDR3 sequence is 11 residues long. The germline gives CDR1 GTSNPN, CDR2 SVGIG (reference sequence). Trimming at V came to 5 bases and at J to 7 bases, leaving 3 bases not matched to a gene. The CDR3 here is CAWHGGATQYF. The CDR3 region has the DNA TGTGCCTGGCACGGGGGGGCGACCCAGTACTTC.

The chain uses TRBV30 and TRBJ1-6; D might be TRBD1 (6 bases). Germline V gives CDR1 GTSNPN, CDR2 SVGIG (reference sequence). This CDR3 is built from 16 residues. Trimming took off 0 bases at V and 7 bases at J, with 16 bases between the two ends. The CDR3 DNA sequence: TGTGCCTGGAGTGTCCCTTTCGCCAGGGGAAATTCACCCCTCCACTTT. It specifies CAWSVPFARGNSPLHF. The whole variable domain, filled in from reference TRBV30 and TRBJ1-6, reads SQTIHQWPATLVQPVGSPLSLECTVEGTSNPNLYWYRQAAGRGLQLLFYSVGIGQISSEVPQNLSASRPQDRQFILSSKKLLLSDSGFYLCAWSVPFARGNSPLHFGNGTRLTVT.

This chain links TRBV10-1 with TRBJ1-2, with no clear D. The CDR3 sequence is 13 residues long. Germline values: CDR1 WNHNN, CDR2 SYGVQD (reference sequence). The V and J ends lost 0 bases and 6 bases respectively, with 8 bases between them. The CDR3 DNA reads as TGCGCCAGCAGTGAGTCGAAGCAGGATGGCTACACCTTC. Translated: CASSESKQDGYTF.

V gene TRBV25-1 combines with J gene TRBJ2-7, with D perhaps matching TRBD2 (6 bases). The V end lost 8 bases, the J end lost 6 bases, and 17 bases lay between the germline ends. The CDR3 sequence is 13 residues long. Germline V gene lookup returns CDR1 MGHDK and CDR2 SYGVNS. Here the CDR3 reads CASFFDEGGEQYF. CDR3 bases: TGTGCCAGCTTTTTTGATGAGGGAGGCGAGCAGTACTTC.

The J gene is TRBJ2-7, the V gene TRBV27, with D perhaps matching TRBD1 or TRBD2 (5 bases each). Looked up from germline, CDR1 is MNHEY and CDR2 is SMNVEV (reference sequence). The CDR3 is made up of 15 amino acids. V was cut by 8 bases and J by 0 bases, with 17 bases left in between. In DNA, the CDR3 is TGTGCCAGCGGATCCTCGGGACGGCACTCCTACGAGCAGTACTTC. It translates to CASGSSGRHSYEQYF.

This chain links TRBV20-1 with TRBJ2-7; D call uncertain. The germline CDR1 and CDR2 sequences are DFQATT and SNEGSKA (reference sequence). The V and J ends lost 6 bases and 3 bases respectively, with 9 bases between them. This CDR3 has 11 residues. CDR3 protein: CSAQKSYEQYF. The CDR3 nucleotides read TGCAGTGCCCAGAAAAGCTACGAGCAGTACTTC.

This clone appeared a few times. J is TRBJ2-7 and V is TRBV5-1; TRBD1 agrees at 11 bases. CDR3 length: 14 amino acids. Per the germline V gene, CDR1 is SGHRS and CDR2 is YFSETQ. After removal of 2 bases from V and 6 bases from J, the junction contained 4 bases not matched to a gene. The CDR3, as DNA: TGCGCCAGCAGCTTCGGACAGGGGGCGGTCGAGCAGTACTTC. Its translation: CASSFGQGAVEQYF.

The rearrangement uses TRBV4-1 and TRBJ1-2; the D is unclear. Germline V gene sequence: CDR1 MGHRA, CDR2 YSYEKL. The V and J ends lost 0 bases and 3 bases respectively, with 14 bases between them. The CDR3 has 16 residues. The CDR3 region is CASSQDLNLMDYGYTF. CDR3 coding DNA: TGCGCCAGCAGCCAAGATCTAAACCTAATGGACTATGGCTACACCTTC.

In this sample, this clone turned up a few times. The chain combines TRBV5-4 with TRBJ2-5; the match to TRBD1 covers 9 bases. The CDR3 sequence is 16 residues long. Trimming at V came to 4 bases and at J to 2 bases, leaving 9 bases not matched to a gene. Per germline, CDR1 SGHNT and CDR2 YYREEE (reference sequence). Written as DNA, the CDR3 is TGTGCCAGCAGCCAAGGACAGGGGAGGGGACAAGAGACCCAGTACTTC. Amino acid sequence: CASSQGQGRGQETQYF.

The chain carries TRBV2 and TRBJ2-7, with D unresolved. Germline assignment: CDR1 SNHLY and CDR2 FYNNEI. The CDR3 is made up of 12 amino acids. V lost 6 bases and J lost 1, with 7 bases in between. The CDR3 DNA sequence: TGTGCCAGCAGCGCCTTTTCCTACGAGCAGTACTTC. It translates to CASSAFSYEQYF.

In its sample, this clone was seen a few times. The genes are TRBV29-1 and TRBJ2-4; D might be TRBD1 (6 bases). The CDR3 has 10 amino acids. V lost 5 bases and J lost 7, with 6 bases in between. Germline CDR1 SQVTM, CDR2 ANQGSEA. The CDR3 coding sequence is TGCAGCGTTCAGGGGAACATTCAGTACTTC. Its protein product is CSVQGNIQYF.

V gene TRBV19 combines with J gene TRBJ2-7; 7 nucleotides match TRBD2. The CDR3 is made up of 12 amino acids. Germline values: CDR1 LNHDA, CDR2 SQIVND (reference sequence). Losses at the gene ends were 4 bases for V and 3 bases for J; bases not matched to a gene: 0. CDR3 protein: CASSTSGYEQYF. The DNA of the CDR3 is TGTGCCAGTAGTACTAGCGGCTACGAGCAGTACTTC.

This chain uses TRBV4-1 with TRBJ2-6; 10 positions match TRBD2. The length of the CDR3 is 19 residues. V lost 2 bases, J lost 2 bases, and 9 bases stayed unmatched. Germline V gene lookup returns CDR1 MGHRA and CDR2 YSYEKL. The CDR3 coding sequence is TGCGCCAGCAGCCAAAGGACTAGCGGTATAATCACTGGGGCCAACGTCCTGACTTTC. This gives the protein CASSQRTSGIITGANVLTF.

The V call is TRBV6-6, the J call TRBJ2-3; D uncertain. Germline lookup yields CDR1 MNHNY and CDR2 SVGAGI (reference sequence). The ends were cut back, 6 bases at V and 5 bases at J, with 9 bases in the middle. The CDR3 spans 12 residues. CDR3: CASRQLGDTQYF. For the CDR3, the DNA is TGTGCCAGCAGGCAGCTGGGAGATACGCAGTATTTT.

The rearrangement joins TRBV7-3 to TRBJ1-4, with 8 bases identical to TRBD1. The CDR3 sequence is 15 residues long. The germline V gene has CDR1 SGHTA and CDR2 FQGTGA. With 5 bases clipped from V and 8 bases from J, the junction kept 10 bases outside the gene matches. CDR3 nucleotides: TGTGCCAGCAGCCTCCGGGCAGGGGGCAGGGAAAAACTGTTTTTT. Translating gives CASSLRAGGREKLFF.

This clone was seen once. This chain links TRBV7-7 with TRBJ2-3; D gene uncertain. The CDR3 runs 14 residues. Trimming left V 1 base short and J 0 bases short, with 5 bases between. The germline gives CDR1 SSHAT, CDR2 FNYEAQ (reference sequence). CDR3 protein: CASSLGPSTDTQYF. The CDR3 DNA follows: TGTGCCAGCAGCTTAGGACCGAGCACAGATACGCAGTATTTT. The whole variable domain, filled in from reference TRBV7-7 and TRBJ2-3, reads GAGVSQSPRYKVTKRGQDVTLRCDPISSHATLYWYQQALGQGPEFLTYFNYEAQPDKSGLPSDRFSAERPEGSISTLTIQRTEQRDSAMYRCASSLGPSTDTQYFGPGTRLTVL.

The chain combines TRBV29-1 with TRBJ2-1; TRBD1 is a possible D gene (5 bases). The V end was cut by 7 bases, the J end by 3 bases, with 13 bases between. The CDR3 has 13 amino acids. Looked up from germline, CDR1 is SQVTM and CDR2 is ANQGSEA. DNA for the CDR3: TGCAGCGCATCCCAGGGTTTCTACAATGAGCAGTTCTTC. Protein sequence: CSASQGFYNEQFF.

As DNA, the CDR3 is TGTGCCTGGAGTGAACAGCCGAACACCGGGGAGCTGTTTTTT. It codes for CAWSEQPNTGELFF. The chain links TRBV30 to TRBJ2-2, with D unclear. This CDR3 comprises 14 residues. Germline lookup yields CDR1 GTSNPN and CDR2 SVGIG (reference sequence). Trimming stripped 1 base from V and 0 bases from J, with 6 bases between. Complete variable domain (other parts from reference TRBV30 and TRBJ2-2): SQTIHQWPATLVQPVGSPLSLECTVEGTSNPNLYWYRQAAGRGLQLLFYSVGIGQISSEVPQNLSASRPQDRQFILSSKKLLLSDSGFYLCAWSEQPNTGELFFGEGSRLTVL.

The gene calls are TRBV19 and TRBJ2-7, with TRBD2 as a possible D gene (5 bases). Germline V gene sequence: CDR1 LNHDA, CDR2 SQIVND (reference sequence). The V end was cut by 6 bases, the J end by 0 bases, with 6 bases between. CDR3 length equals 12 residues. The CDR3 sequence is CASSGISYEQYF. The CDR3 DNA reads TGTGCCAGTAGCGGGATCTCCTACGAGCAGTACTTC.

The rearrangement joins TRBV6-5 to TRBJ2-3; 9 positions match TRBD2. Trimming cost V 6 bases and J 2 bases; bases outside gene matches: 3. Germline V gene lookup returns CDR1 MNHEY and CDR2 SVGAGI. The CDR3 length is 14 residues. CDR3 sequence (DNA): TGTGCCAGCAGAGCTAGCGGGGACACAGATACGCAGTATTTT. The encoded protein is CASRASGDTDTQYF.

The chain uses TRBV2 and TRBJ1-4, with unresolved D. From germline, CDR1 is SNHLY and CDR2 FYNNEI. V lost 6 bases and J 5 bases, leaving 7 bases between the germline ends. The CDR3 has 12 residues. This CDR3 reads CASRKWNEKLFF. CDR3 nucleotide sequence: TGTGCCAGCAGGAAGTGGAATGAAAAACTGTTTTTT.

CDR3 DNA sequence: TGTGCCAGTAGTTCCACTGGGACAGGCACTGAAGCTTTCTTT. It is translated as CASSSTGTGTEAFF. V and J are TRBV19 and TRBJ1-1, with 8 bases that match TRBD1. Trimming took 5 bases from V and 4 from J; bases not matched to a gene: 6. There are 14 residues in the CDR3. Germline V gene lookup returns CDR1 LNHDA and CDR2 SQIVND (reference sequence). Full variable domain (outside the CDR3, taken from reference TRBV19 and TRBJ1-1): DGGITQSPKYLFRKEGQNVTLSCEQNLNHDAMYWYRQDPGQGLRLIYYSQIVNDFQKGDIAEGYSVSREKKESFPLTVTSAQKNPTAFYLCASSSTGTGTEAFFGQGTRLTVV.

This clone was counted a single time. This chain links TRBV15 with TRBJ2-2; maybe TRBD2 (5 bases). This CDR3 spans 14 amino acids. CDR1 is LNHNV and CDR2 is YYDKDF in the germline V gene (reference sequence). Trimming took off 6 bases at V and 3 bases at J, with 11 bases between the two ends. CDR3 coding DNA: TGTGCCACCAGGGGAGTAGCGTACACCGGGGAGCTGTTTTTT. Residues: CATRGVAYTGELFF.

This rearrangement joins TRBV7-3 to TRBJ2-5, with D perhaps TRBD2 (6 bases). Looked up from germline, CDR1 is SGHTA and CDR2 is FQGTGA. The V gene lost 5 bases and the J gene lost 5 bases, with 12 bases spanning the gap. The CDR3 is 13 residues long. DNA of the CDR3: TGTGCCAGCAGCCGGGGGTCTGGTGAGACCCAGTACTTC. This sequence encodes CASSRGSGETQYF.

CDR3 protein: CASSQDVATAFGLGEQYF. The CDR3 DNA follows: TGCGCCAGCAGCCAAGATGTGGCGACGGCCTTCGGCTTAGGCGAGCAGTACTTC. The V and J genes are TRBV4-3 and TRBJ2-7; D not resolved. Germline V CDR1 and CDR2: LGHNA, YSLEER. Trimming stripped 0 bases from V and 6 bases from J, with 24 bases between. CDR3 size: 18 residues.

This chain uses TRBV7-2 with TRBJ2-5, with D perhaps being TRBD1 or TRBD2 (5 bases each). This CDR3 region has 15 residues. Germline CDR1 reads SGHTA; CDR2 reads FQGNSA. The V and J ends lost 4 bases and 1 base respectively, with 13 bases between them. CDR3 protein: CASSSMGPIQETQYF. The CDR3 DNA is TGTGCCAGCAGCTCCATGGGACCGATCCAAGAGACCCAGTACTTC. The whole variable domain, remainder taken from reference TRBV7-2 and TRBJ2-5, is GAGVSQSPSNKVTEKGKDVELRCDPISGHTALYWYRQSLGQGLEFLIYFQGNSAPDKSGLPSDRFSAERTGGSVSTLTIQRTQQEDSAVYLCASSSMGPIQETQYFGPGTRLLVL.

This sequence joins TRBV29-1 and TRBJ1-4; D is ambiguous. CDR3 length equals 13 residues. V lost 7 bases and J 7 bases, leaving 16 bases between the germline ends. The germline gives CDR1 SQVTM, CDR2 ANQGSEA. DNA for the CDR3: TGCAGCGCTTTGGGCCCAGGAGGTGAAAAACTGTTTTTT. This translates into CSALGPGGEKLFF.